This T cell receptor beta chain appears in the sequencing data of a study of identical twins. The study, taken as a whole, reports: Fewer insertions characterized abundant cord blood beta clonotypes, whereas memory repertoires showed none. Zero-insertion analyses could be partly confounded by invariant MAIT and iNKT cells.

With respect to this clonotype: Its target is unknown. Because it lacks the conserved phenylalanine or tryptophan at the end, this CDR3 is likely a read error. The DNA is left out, because the CDR3 cannot be placed on it with certainty; the CDR3 is given as TCRdb lists it.

Template switching introduced a universal primer site, and the cDNA bore unique molecular identifiers. From the 5' RACE reads, TCRdb called clonotypes with MiXCR, one entry per CDR3 protein. The repertoire consists of 700,000 to 950,000 distinct CDR3 sequences, with roughly an eighth occurring once and the leading ten covering 1.5% to 2%. Looked up from germline, CDR1 is MNHNS and CDR2 is SASEGT. The CDR3 is made up of 15 amino acids, end residues included. This sample was shared with a second study, whose subject was yellow fever vaccine responses in identical twins.

The source is a woman aged 18-35 years in good health. Sequencing was performed on PBMCs. V usage is TRBV6-1 and J usage is TRBJ2-1; the table gives TRBD1 as D, unverified against the DNA. The CDR3 region is CASRGGMSLGLYTFI.